This is a list of T cell receptor beta chains from one sample in a study of control samples from healthy donors and cancer patients. Assay: immunoSEQ multiplex PCR; the TCRdb copy retains only in-frame clones and omits some. The sample consists of more than 75,000 clones, 70% to 90% of them appearing once. What was sequenced was PBMCs. The receptors stem from a woman aged 55-75 years with head and neck cancer. The CDR3 runs from the conserved cysteine through the conserved F or W. A D gene is named only where the DNA matches it firmly. A row's size may be missing; if present it is once, few, many or a size class.

abundance	d_gene	v_gene	j_gene	CDR3nt	CDR3aa
.	.	TRBV4-1	TRBJ1-2	TGCGCCAGCAGCCAAGATGTGGGCCAAGCCTATGGCTACACCTTC	CASSQDVGQAYGYTF
.	.	TRBV27	TRBJ1-2	TGTGCCAGCTCCCCCGGGGCTCGCTATGGCTACACCTTC	CASSPGARYGYTF
once	.	TRBV5-1	TRBJ1-1	TGCGCCAGCAGCTTGGCGAGGATGGGGATGAACACTGAAGCTTTCTTT	CASSLARMGMNTEAFF
.	TRBD2	TRBV5-1	TRBJ2-2	TGCGCCAGCAGCTTCGGTAGCGGGAGACCCACCGGGGAGCTGTTTTTT	CASSFGSGRPTGELFF
once	.	TRBV6-5	TRBJ2-7	TGTGCCAGCAGTTACTCTAGGGGGATCTTCTACGAGCAGTACTTC	CASSYSRGIFYEQYF
.	TRBD2	TRBV27	TRBJ2-1	TGTGCCAGCAGTACCCGTCGACTAGCCTCCTACAATGAGCAGTTCTTC	CASSTRRLASYNEQFF
.	.	TRBV18	TRBJ2-7	TGTGCCAGCTCACCACTTCAGGGGCTTGTCTACGAGCAGTACTTC	CASSPLQGLVYEQYF
once	TRBD1	TRBV3-1/TRBV3-2	TRBJ2-5	TGTGCCAGCGGACAGGCGCGCTCGGAGACCCAGTACTTC	CASGQARSETQYF
once	.	TRBV11-2	TRBJ2-1	TGTGCCAGCAGCTGGGCCCGTGGCGAGCAGTTCTTC	CASSWARGEQFF
.	.	TRBV6-5	TRBJ2-7	TGTGCCAGCGGGGTCTACGAGCAGTACTTC	CASGVYEQYF
.	TRBD1	TRBV25-1	TRBJ2-5	TGTGCCAGCAGTATTCGACAGGGCGACGGAGAGACCCAGTACTTC	CASSIRQGDGETQYF
.	.	TRBV6-1	TRBJ2-5	TGTGCCAGCAGTGAATTATCAGGGGCGGAAAGAGAGACCCAGTACTTC	CASSELSGAERETQYF
.	TRBD2	TRBV7-9	TRBJ2-5	TGTGCCAGCAGCCAGGGCGGGAGTGAGACCCAGTACTTC	CASSQGGSETQYF
once	TRBD1	TRBV19	TRBJ1-4	TGTGCCAGTAGTATGGGGACAGGAAGAGAAAAACTGTTTTTT	CASSMGTGREKLFF
.	TRBD2	TRBV25-1	TRBJ2-1	TGTGCCAGCAATAGAGTCCCGGGACTAGGGACCTACAATGAGCAGTTCTTC	CASNRVPGLGTYNEQFF
.	.	TRBV7-9	TRBJ2-7	TGTGCCAGCAGCGGGACGGTGAGCTCCTACGAGCAGTACTTC	CASSGTVSSYEQYF
once	.	TRBV19	TRBJ2-3	TGTGCCACCGCGGGGGCGGAACTAGATACGCAGTATTTT	CATAGAELDTQYF
.	.	TRBV21-1	TRBJ1-2	TGTGCCAGCAGCAAAGCGCAGTCAGGGTTATGTGGCTACACCTTC	CASSKAQSGLCGYTF
.	.	TRBV10-2	TRBJ1-1	TGCGCCAGCAGTGAGGGCAGGGCGTACACTGAAGCTTTCTTT	CASSEGRAYTEAFF
.	TRBD1	TRBV6-6	TRBJ2-6	TGTGCCAGCAGTACGACAGGGGGCTCTGGGGCCAACGTCCTGACTTTC	CASSTTGGSGANVLTF
.	.	TRBV6-5	TRBJ1-5	TGTGCCAGCAGTTACGAACAGGCTGATAGCAATCAGCCCCAGCATTTT	CASSYEQADSNQPQHF
.	TRBD1	TRBV7-9	TRBJ1-5	TGTGCCAGCGGACAGGGAGATCAGCCCCAGCATTTT	CASGQGDQPQHF
.	TRBD1	TRBV5-1	TRBJ2-5	TGCGCCAGCAGCGGAGGGACAGGACAGCCGTGGACCCAGTACTTC	CASSGGTGQPWTQYF
few	TRBD1	TRBV19	TRBJ1-3	TGTGCCAGTAGCCATCGGAGGGGACAGGCTGGAAACACCATATATTTT	CASSHRRGQAGNTIYF
.	TRBD1	TRBV19	TRBJ2-3	TGTGCCAGTAGTATCAGGGGGGATACGCAGTATTTT	CASSIRGDTQYF
.	.	TRBV5-1	TRBJ2-7	TGCGCCAGCAGCTCTGGGGGAGGCTACGAGCAGTACTTC	CASSSGGGYEQYF
.	TRBD2	TRBV27	TRBJ2-1	TGTGCCAGCAGTTTGTTATTCGCTAGCGGACTCTCCTACAATGAGCAGTTCTTC	CASSLLFASGLSYNEQFF
.	.	TRBV12-3/TRBV12-4	TRBJ2-3	TGTGCCAGCAGTTTAAATTCCAGAGATACGCAGTATTTT	CASSLNSRDTQYF
.	.	TRBV21-1	TRBJ2-1	TGTGCCAGCAGCCGTTTACAGGGGGCCCGCCGGAATGAGCAGTTCTTC	CASSRLQGARRNEQFF
.	.	TRBV18	TRBJ2-7	TGTGCCAGCTCACCGACAATTATCTACGAGCAGTACTTC	CASSPTIIYEQYF